Presented here are 15 T cell receptor beta chains from one specimen sequenced in a study of CD8+CD57+ T cells in acquired aplastic anemia. TCR beta VDJ and CDR3 profiling used genomic DNA as template. Each CDR3 protein gets one entry after TCRdb re-called the reads with MiXCR. The sample contains approximately 57,000 distinct CDR3 sequences, around 60% of which appear only once. Patients sequenced had flow cytometry evidence of CD8+CD57+ cell expansion. The sample comprised sorted CD4+, CD8+, or CD8+CD57+ T cells (not recorded which) from PBMCs. The source of these receptors is a human donor with aplastic anemia.

Ten or more counts support this clonotype. The J gene is TRBJ2-7, the V gene TRBV7-6, with 7 bases lining up with TRBD1. This CDR3 contains 15 residues. Germline loops: CDR1 SGHVS, CDR2 FNYEAQ. The junction had 6 bases not matched to a gene; V was cut back by 3 bases and J by 1 base. The CDR3 DNA follows: TGTGCCAGCAGCTTGGAAACAGGGGAATCCTACGAGCAGTACTTC. Translating gives CASSLETGESYEQYF.

The rearrangement uses TRBV5-1 and TRBJ2-4; perhaps TRBD1 as D (6 bases). CDR3 length: 15 amino acids. Trimming pared 0 bases from V and 6 bases from J, leaving 13 bases between. CDR1 SGHRS and CDR2 YFSETQ come from the germline V gene. The CDR3 DNA is TGCGCCAGCAGCTTGGAATGGGGGCAGACAAACATTCAGTACTTC. Its translation is CASSLEWGQTNIQYF.

This clonotype is medium-sized within its sample. The genes are TRBV19 and TRBJ1-6, with no clear D. The germline V gene has CDR1 LNHDA and CDR2 SQIVND (reference sequence). V lost 5 bases, J lost 7 bases, and 9 bases lay in between. The length of the CDR3 is 13 residues. CDR3 amino acids: CASSVSENSPLHF. As DNA, the CDR3 is TGTGCCAGTAGTGTTAGTGAGAATTCACCCCTCCACTTT.

This clonotype came up a few times. V is TRBV24-1 and J is TRBJ2-1, with TRBD1 matching over 7 bases. This CDR3 comprises 17 residues. Trimming removed 3 bases from V and 0 bases from J; junction bases left unmatched: 7. The germline CDR1 and CDR2 sequences are KGHDR and SFDVKD. In DNA form, the CDR3 reads TGTGCCACCAGTGATCCGACAGGGCCTCCCTCCTACAATGAGCAGTTCTTC. As protein: CATSDPTGPPSYNEQFF.

The chain joins TRBV11-1 to TRBJ2-3; 9 positions agree with TRBD2. There are 15 residues in the CDR3. V lost 6 bases, J lost 2 bases, and 6 bases stayed unmatched. Germline lookup yields CDR1 SGHAT and CDR2 FQDESV (reference sequence). In nucleotides, the CDR3 is TGTGCCAGCAGTGTAGCGGGGGAAGCCACAGATACGCAGTATTTT. This codes for CASSVAGEATDTQYF.

This clonotype showed up many times. The genes are TRBV3-1 and TRBJ1-2, with no clear D. Germline assignment: CDR1 LGHDT and CDR2 YNNKEL (reference sequence). This CDR3 region has 14 residues. V lost 0 bases and J 4 bases, leaving 9 bases between the germline ends. This chain's CDR3 is CASSQDAAIYGYTF. In nucleotides, the CDR3 is TGTGCCAGCAGCCAAGACGCGGCCATCTATGGCTACACCTTC.

The gene calls are TRBV15 and TRBJ1-1; TRBD1 matches 9 bases. V gave up 5 bases and J gave up 6 bases; unmatched junction bases: 7. The CDR3 loop spans 14 amino acids. The germline V gene encodes CDR1 LNHNV and CDR2 YYDKDF (reference sequence). The CDR3 is CATSWGTGRAEAFF. CDR3 bases: TGTGCCACCAGCTGGGGGACAGGGAGGGCTGAAGCTTTCTTT.

In its sample, this clonotype was seen once. The chain carries TRBV10-3 and TRBJ2-1; 8 positions match TRBD1. CDR1 is ENHRY, CDR2 SYGVKD, per germline. This CDR3 region has 14 residues. V trimming: 7 bases; J trimming: 3 bases; junction bases outside the gene matches: 5. The CDR3 DNA reads as TGTGCCATCAACCCGGGACAGGTCTACAATGAGCAGTTCTTC. Amino acids: CAINPGQVYNEQFF.

Regarding this clonotype: Its ends do not fully match the called genes, so a read error is possible. The chain is built from TRBV5-6 and TRBJ2-7, with 7 positions matching TRBD1. Germline CDR1 reads SGHDT; CDR2 reads YYEEEE. The CDR3 contains 15 residues. The CDR3 sequence is CASSLLRSDRAGRSF. CDR3 DNA sequence: TGTGCCAGCAGCTTGCTTCGATCTGACAGGGCCGGTCGAAGCTTC. Full variable domain (missing parts from reference TRBV5-6 and TRBJ2-7): DAGVTQSPTHLIKTRGQQVTLRCSPKSGHDTVSWYQQALGQGPQFIFQYYEEEERQRGNFPDRFSGHQFPNYSSELNVNALLLGDSALYLCASSLLRSDRAGRSFGPGTRLTVT.

Many counts were recorded for this clonotype. The chain joins TRBV11-2 to TRBJ2-7; D uncertain. The CDR3 is 12 residues long. Germline V gives CDR1 SGHAT, CDR2 FQNNGV. Trimming pared 5 bases from V and 5 bases from J, leaving 10 bases between. CDR3 protein: CASSLWIDEQYF. In nucleotides, the CDR3 is TGTGCCAGCAGCCTTTGGATTGACGAGCAGTACTTC.

Remarks on this clonotype: As the CDR3 is not closed by the conserved phenylalanine or tryptophan, this likely results from a read error. The limits of the CDR3 on the DNA are not certain, so only TCRdb's listed CDR3 is given. The chain joins TRBV6-1 to TRBJ1-2. The germline V gene encodes CDR1 MNHNS and CDR2 SASEGT. The CDR3 contains 15 residues when both ends are counted. CDR3 region: CASTPPGQANYGHTL.

In its sample, this clonotype ranks as medium-sized. The chain uses TRBV15 and TRBJ2-1, with no clear D. Germline V gives CDR1 LNHNV, CDR2 YYDKDF (reference sequence). V lost 1 base, J lost 4 bases, and 11 bases lay in between. This CDR3 is built from 15 residues. The DNA for the CDR3 is TGTGCCACCAGCAGAGGAGGAACCGATTACAATGAGCAGTTCTTC. Translating gives CATSRGGTDYNEQFF.

This clonotype appeared a few times. This chain joins TRBV7-9 and TRBJ1-2; D is uncertain. Trimming cost V 5 bases and J 4 bases, with 14 bases left between them. Germline-derived CDR1 and CDR2 are SEHNR and FQNEAQ (reference sequence). The CDR3 is 14 amino acids. The DNA for the CDR3 is TGTGCCAGCAGCCCAAGGGAGGGTAGCTATGGCTACACCTTC. Residues: CASSPREGSYGYTF. Complete variable domain (other parts from reference TRBV7-9 and TRBJ1-2): DTGVSQNPRHKITKRGQNVTFRCDPISEHNRLYWYRQTLGQGPEFLTYFQNEAQLEKSRLLSDRFSAERPKGSFSTLEIQRTEQGDSAMYLCASSPREGSYGYTFGSGTRLTVV.

This clonotype showed up many times. The V call is TRBV13, the J call TRBJ2-7; 7 positions agree with TRBD1. The CDR3 runs to 16 residues. The germline gives CDR1 PRHDT, CDR2 FYEKMQ (reference sequence). The junction had 15 bases not matched to a gene; V was cut back by 3 bases and J by 7 bases. CDR3 coding DNA: TGTGCCAGCAGCTTTGATGGGACAGAGAGGGCAGGGGAGCAGTACTTC. Translation gives CASSFDGTERAGEQYF.

This clonotype was observed a handful of times. The rearrangement joins TRBV10-1 to TRBJ2-7, with a possible D match to TRBD2 (7 bases). Germline V gene data show CDR1 as WNHNN and CDR2 as SYGVQD (reference sequence). The V end lost 3 bases, the J end lost 5 bases, and 17 bases lay between the germline ends. The CDR3 has 15 amino acids. The CDR3: CASSDSGDYMDEQYF. DNA for the CDR3: TGCGCCAGCAGTGACTCAGGGGACTACATGGACGAGCAGTACTTC.